These 20 T cell receptor beta chains share one sample of origin, sequenced in a study of technical replicates of blood from several donors. Some clones are missing from TCRdb's copy, which holds only in-frame ones; the method was immunoSEQ multiplex PCR. The data show about 12,000 clones, with about 94% seen just once and 6.5% to 7.5% held by the top ten. Specimen: PBMCs. The receptors here all came from a human donor in good health.

This sequence joins TRBV28 and TRBJ1-1; D not certain. The CDR3 totals 15 residues. V lost 5 bases and J 0 bases, leaving 13 bases between the germline ends. Per germline, CDR1 MDHEN and CDR2 SYDVKM. The CDR3 reads CASSIDNSLNTEAFF. As DNA, the CDR3 is TGTGCCAGCAGTATCGACAACTCCTTGAACACTGAAGCTTTCTTT.

The J gene is TRBJ2-3, the V gene TRBV6-5; 7 bases fit TRBD1. CDR3 length: 14 residues. Germline trimming cut 6 bases from V and 0 bases from J; bases unmatched to any gene: 3. Germline lookup yields CDR1 MNHEY and CDR2 SVGAGI. The CDR3 here is CASSEGASTDTQYF. The CDR3 DNA sequence: TGTGCCAGCAGCGAGGGGGCTAGCACAGATACGCAGTATTTT.

The V gene is TRBV9, the J gene TRBJ2-3; D is uncertain. The CDR3 extends over 16 amino acids. The V end was cut by 0 bases, the J end by 0 bases, with 11 bases between. Germline CDR1 SGDLS, CDR2 YYNGEE. The CDR3 sequence is CASSVVREPSTDTQYF. The CDR3 DNA reads TGTGCCAGCAGCGTAGTAAGAGAACCTAGCACAGATACGCAGTATTTT.

This chain joins TRBV5-4 and TRBJ2-1; D unclear. Germline CDR1 and CDR2: SGHNT and YYREEE (reference sequence). The CDR3 covers 16 residues. The V gene lost 0 bases and the J gene lost 2 bases, with 12 bases spanning the gap. The CDR3 coding sequence is TGTGCCAGCAGCTTGGGGGCACCTCCGACCTACAATGAGCAGTTCTTC. Translation: CASSLGAPPTYNEQFF.

This chain connects TRBV5-1 to TRBJ2-6, with a possible D match to TRBD1 (6 bases). The germline gives CDR1 SGHRS, CDR2 YFSETQ. The V end was cut by 1 base, the J end by 2 bases, with 16 bases between. The CDR3 spans 18 residues. The CDR3: CASSLMGAGMAGANVLTF. As DNA, the CDR3 is TGCGCCAGCAGCTTGATGGGGGCAGGTATGGCTGGGGCCAACGTCCTGACTTTC.

V usage is TRBV2 and J usage is TRBJ1-4; D remains ambiguous. The CDR3 covers 15 residues. The germline V gene has CDR1 SNHLY and CDR2 FYNNEI. Trimming stripped 2 bases from V and 2 bases from J, with 9 bases between. The CDR3 loop is CASSERLRTNEKLFF. The DNA of the CDR3 is TGTGCCAGCAGTGAAAGACTGCGGACTAATGAAAAACTGTTTTTT.

This chain joins TRBV19 and TRBJ1-1; TRBD1 is a possible D gene (5 bases). Germline V gene lookup returns CDR1 LNHDA and CDR2 SQIVND (reference sequence). V was clipped by 7 bases and J by 2 bases, with 11 bases between them. The CDR3 is 13 residues long. CDR3 coding DNA: TGTGCCAGTACCCCAGGGATTAACACTGAAGCTTTCTTT. It encodes CASTPGINTEAFF.

The genes are TRBV19 and TRBJ2-1; 9 bases match TRBD1. CDR1 is LNHDA and CDR2 is SQIVND in the germline V gene (reference sequence). V was pared by 1 base and J by 12 bases, with 10 bases of the junction left unmatched. The length of the CDR3 is 15 residues. CDR3 sequence reads: CASSIGLQGAGVQFF. The CDR3 bases are TGTGCCAGTAGTATAGGCCTACAGGGGGCAGGTGTGCAGTTCTTC.

The chain recombines TRBV9 with TRBJ1-1; no clear D gene. The CDR3 sequence is 14 residues long. The V and J ends lost 3 bases and 3 bases respectively, with 12 bases between them. CDR1 is SGDLS and CDR2 is YYNGEE in the germline V gene. The CDR3, as DNA: TGTGCCAGCAGCGGACCGCCCGCGGACACTGAAGCTTTCTTT. This sequence encodes CASSGPPADTEAFF.

V is TRBV7-2 and J is TRBJ2-1; 11 nucleotides match TRBD1. Per germline, CDR1 SGHTA and CDR2 FQGNSA. The ends lost 4 bases at V and 9 bases at J; junction bases unmatched: 5. This CDR3 spans 14 amino acids. CDR3 sequence reads: CASSYWTGGSEQFF. CDR3 DNA sequence: TGTGCCAGCAGCTATTGGACAGGGGGCAGTGAGCAGTTCTTC.

The CDR3 region has the DNA TGTGCCAGCAGTGAAGCGAAGGAGAAAGCTTTCTTT. The encoded protein is CASSEAKEKAFF. The rearrangement uses TRBV2 and TRBJ1-1, with D uncertain. The germline CDR1 and CDR2 sequences are SNHLY and FYNNEI. There are 12 residues in the CDR3. V lost 0 bases and J 9 bases, leaving 8 bases between the germline ends.

This sequence joins TRBV19 and TRBJ2-7, with 10 bases fitting TRBD1. Germline CDR1 and CDR2: LNHDA and SQIVND (reference sequence). This CDR3 contains 18 residues. The junction had 13 bases not matched to a gene; V was cut back by 5 bases and J by 0 bases. The CDR3 protein is CASSRTGGTGEVSYEQYF. The CDR3 nucleotides read TGTGCCAGTAGTCGAACCGGAGGGACAGGGGAGGTCTCCTACGAGCAGTACTTC.

The chain carries TRBV5-8 and TRBJ2-1; D perhaps matches TRBD1 (5 bases). V was clipped by 4 bases and J by 8 bases, with 13 bases between them. Germline CDR1 reads SGHTS; CDR2 reads YDEGEE. There are 13 residues in the CDR3. The CDR3 nucleotides are TGTGCCAGCAGCGAACGCCTAGGGGATGAGCAGTTCTTC. Translated: CASSERLGDEQFF.

CDR3 loop: CASLAGGPYEQYF. For the CDR3, the DNA is TGTGCCTCTCTAGCGGGAGGGCCGTACGAGCAGTACTTC. J is TRBJ2-7 and V is TRBV30; TRBD2 aligns across 12 bases. Germline V gene sequence: CDR1 GTSNPN, CDR2 SVGIG (reference sequence). Germline trimming cut 7 bases from V and 4 bases from J; bases unmatched to any gene: 5. The CDR3 has 13 amino acids.

V usage is TRBV6-5 and J usage is TRBJ2-3; 7 nucleotides line up with TRBD1. CDR3 size: 14 residues. CDR1 and CDR2 (germline): MNHEY, SVGAGI. V trimming: 5 bases; J trimming: 3 bases; junction bases outside the gene matches: 5. For the CDR3, the DNA is TGTGCCAGCAGTACAGGGGTTGGTACAGATACGCAGTATTTT. Translation gives CASSTGVGTDTQYF.

This sequence joins TRBV29-1 and TRBJ2-7, with 11 bases aligning to TRBD1. Per the germline V gene, CDR1 is SQVTM and CDR2 is ANQGSEA. Trimming at V came to 7 bases and at J to 5 bases, leaving 7 bases not matched to a gene. The CDR3 contains 13 residues. The CDR3 DNA reads as TGCAGCGGCAGGACAGGGGGCAGGAACGAGCAGTACTTC. The encoded protein is CSGRTGGRNEQYF.

This clone was observed once. This chain connects TRBV10-2 to TRBJ2-1; 8 bases are a match to TRBD2. CDR3 length: 15 residues. Trimming cost V 0 bases and J 6 bases; bases outside gene matches: 4. Germline lookup yields CDR1 WSHSY and CDR2 SAAADI. CDR3 protein: CASSESGLAGNEQFF. The CDR3 coding sequence is TGCGCCAGCAGTGAGTCCGGACTAGCTGGCAATGAGCAGTTCTTC.

This sequence joins TRBV2 and TRBJ2-1, with TRBD1 as a possible D gene (5 bases). The CDR3 sequence is 14 residues long. V shed 4 bases and J shed 7 bases, with 14 bases lying between them. Per the germline V gene, CDR1 is SNHLY and CDR2 is FYNNEI. This CDR3 reads CASSVSGNGNEQFF. Written as DNA, the CDR3 is TGTGCCAGCAGTGTGTCAGGGAACGGGAATGAGCAGTTCTTC.

The chain joins TRBV11-2 to TRBJ2-1, with a weak D call TRBD2 (5 bases). In germline, CDR1 is SGHAT, CDR2 FQNNGV. The CDR3 covers 15 residues. V was pared by 5 bases and J by 9 bases, with 20 bases between. The CDR3 reads CASSRVFYDAGEQFF. CDR3 nucleotides: TGTGCCAGCAGCCGTGTCTTTTACGACGCGGGTGAGCAGTTCTTC. Full variable domain (missing parts from reference TRBV11-2 and TRBJ2-1): EAGVAQSPRYKIIEKRQSVAFWCNPISGHATLYWYQQILGQGPKLLIQFQNNGVVDDSQLPKDRFSAERLKGVDSTLKIQPAKLEDSAVYLCASSRVFYDAGEQFFGPGTRLTVL.

V is TRBV27 and J is TRBJ2-7, with D possibly matching TRBD2 (6 bases). The CDR3 extends over 15 amino acids. In germline, CDR1 is MNHEY, CDR2 SMNVEV (reference sequence). V was trimmed by 2 bases and J by 4 bases, leaving 15 bases between them. Here the CDR3 DNA reads TGTGCCAGCAGTTTAGAGGGGAGGTTTTTGTACGAGCAGTACTTC. This encodes CASSLEGRFLYEQYF.